The table lists the clone carrying this TCR beta chain with a count of one. What it binds is unknown. An end of the junction does not agree with germline; a read error may underlie this. This sample is part of a study of T cells in Graves' hyperthyroidism and ophthalmopathy. Study-wide findings and caveats: Researchers report that a 13 V-J model separated ophthalmopathy from stable hyperthyroidism. It was a median approximately six months before onset that the model predicted ophthalmopathy.

Patients counted as stable if ophthalmopathy did not develop within 18 months. Patients were excluded for uncontrolled infection, other autoimmune disease, pregnancy or lactation. Researchers took RNA transcripts and amplified the TCR beta CDR3 regions from them. First-round RT-PCR of the TCR CDR3 relied on the HTBI primer set. TCRdb called the multiplex PCR reads again in MiXCR, with one record for every CDR3 protein. The data show under 700,000 distinct CDR3 sequences, roughly 50% seen once. Germline V CDR1 and CDR2: SGHNT, YYREEE (reference sequence). The CDR3 covers 14 residues. The material sequenced was peripheral blood or thyroid tissue (not recorded which). This TCR was sampled from a woman between 18 and 30 years old with Graves' hyperthyroidism. The genes are TRBV5-4 and TRBJ2-7, with unresolved D. Here the CDR3 DNA reads TGTGCCAGCAGCTTGTGGCATAGGGATTACGAGCAGTGCTTC. Its protein product is CASSLWHRDYEQCF.